One sample yielded the 10 T cell receptor beta chains listed below, sequenced in a study of blood T cell repertoires in COVID-19. Profiled with immunoSEQ multiplex PCR; TCRdb holds only in-frame clones, not every one. Of about 220,000 clones in the sample, around 85% were seen once. The specimen was peripheral blood. Source of these receptors: a man in his forties with acute or convalescent COVID-19.

The chain uses TRBV24-1 and TRBJ2-1; maybe TRBD1 (6 bases). In germline, CDR1 is KGHDR, CDR2 SFDVKD. CDR3 length: 13 amino acids. Trimming removed 9 bases from V and 8 bases from J, with 16 bases in between. CDR3 sequence (DNA): TGTGCCACCTCCGGGACACCTACATATGAGCAGTTCTTC. It is translated as CATSGTPTYEQFF.

The gene calls are TRBV6-5 and TRBJ2-7, with 9 nucleotides matching TRBD1. This CDR3 is built from 13 residues. The germline CDR1 and CDR2 sequences are MNHEY and SVGAGI. Losses at the gene ends were 6 bases for V and 5 bases for J; bases not matched to a gene: 5. As DNA, the CDR3 is TGTGCCAGCAGGTTACAGGGGGCCAACGAGCAGTACTTC. Amino acids: CASRLQGANEQYF.

CDR3 bases: TGTGCCAGTAGTATCGGGACAGAAGAAAAACTGTTTTTT. This gives the protein CASSIGTEEKLFF. V is TRBV19 and J is TRBJ1-4; 7 bases map to TRBD1. J lost 8 bases, V lost 3 bases, and 3 bases had no gene match. The germline V gene encodes CDR1 LNHDA and CDR2 SQIVND (reference sequence). The CDR3 is 13 residues long.

As DNA, the CDR3 is TGCGCCAGCAGCACCGGCTCCCGACAGGGTTACAATGAGCAGTTCTTC. This encodes CASSTGSRQGYNEQFF. This rearrangement joins TRBV5-1 to TRBJ2-1, with TRBD1 matching over 7 bases. Germline loops: CDR1 SGHRS, CDR2 YFSETQ. Trimming took 4 bases from V and 4 from J; bases not matched to a gene: 11. This CDR3 has 16 residues.

This chain links TRBV3-1 (or the pseudogene TRBV3-2) with TRBJ2-3; 12 bases are shared with TRBD2. V lost 4 bases and J lost 4; bases outside the gene matches: 6. Germline V gives CDR1 LGHDT, CDR2 YNNKEL (reference sequence). CDR3 length equals 16 residues. This CDR3 is CASSLRLAGVSDTQYF. The CDR3 bases are TGTGCCAGCAGCCTGCGACTAGCGGGGGTCTCAGATACGCAGTATTTT.

The rearrangement uses TRBV29-1 and TRBJ1-3; the match to TRBD1 covers 7 bases. V lost 8 bases and J lost 0; bases outside the gene matches: 7. In germline, CDR1 is SQVTM, CDR2 ANQGSEA. The CDR3 consists of 14 residues. The CDR3 DNA reads TGCAGCCTTCTGGGACAGCTCTCTGGAAACACCATATATTTT. Translated, it gives CSLLGQLSGNTIYF.

This clone was counted once. The chain recombines TRBV7-2 with TRBJ2-7; D is uncertain. Trimming shortened V by 5 bases and J by 0 bases, and 11 bases separated the two germline ends. Germline V gene sequence: CDR1 SGHTA, CDR2 FQGNSA. The CDR3 spans 14 residues. In DNA, the CDR3 is TGTGCCAGCAGCGTGGGTCCTAGCTCCTACGAGCAGTACTTC. It translates to CASSVGPSSYEQYF.

The rearrangement uses TRBV19 and TRBJ1-1; 10 bases line up with TRBD1. Germline assignment: CDR1 LNHDA and CDR2 SQIVND (reference sequence). J gave up 11 bases and V 4 bases, and 13 bases lay outside the gene matches. This CDR3 contains 15 residues. CDR3 sequence (DNA): TGTGCCAGTAGTACCGGGGGACAGGGGCCCTTGGGGGCTTTCTTT. Its protein is CASSTGGQGPLGAFF.

With regard to this clone: Other DNA sequences within the sample encode an identical CDR3. The chain couples TRBV3-1 (or the pseudogene TRBV3-2) to TRBJ2-7; possibly TRBD1 for D (5 bases). V was pared by 4 bases and J by 5 bases, with 6 bases between. The germline V gene has CDR1 LGHDT and CDR2 YNNKEL (reference sequence). This CDR3 has 11 amino acids. This CDR3 reads CASSRGNEQYF. The CDR3 DNA reads as TGTGCCAGCAGCCGGGGCAACGAGCAGTACTTC.

This clone was seen more than once but under ten times. The genes are TRBV18 and TRBJ1-3; D is possibly TRBD1 (5 bases). The CDR3 is made up of 13 amino acids. CDR1 is KGHSH and CDR2 is LQKENI in the germline V gene. The ends were cut back, 5 bases at V and 0 bases at J, with 5 bases in the middle. The chain's CDR3 is CASSDSSGNTIYF. For the CDR3, the DNA is TGTGCCAGCTCAGACAGCTCTGGAAACACCATATATTTT. Looking up the rest from reference TRBV18 and TRBJ1-3 gives the full variable domain: NAGVMQNPRHLVRRRGQEARLRCSPMKGHSHVYWYRQLPEEGLKFMVYLQKENIIDESGMPKERFSAEFPKEGPSILRIQQVVRGDSAAYFCASSDSSGNTIYFGEGSWLTVV.